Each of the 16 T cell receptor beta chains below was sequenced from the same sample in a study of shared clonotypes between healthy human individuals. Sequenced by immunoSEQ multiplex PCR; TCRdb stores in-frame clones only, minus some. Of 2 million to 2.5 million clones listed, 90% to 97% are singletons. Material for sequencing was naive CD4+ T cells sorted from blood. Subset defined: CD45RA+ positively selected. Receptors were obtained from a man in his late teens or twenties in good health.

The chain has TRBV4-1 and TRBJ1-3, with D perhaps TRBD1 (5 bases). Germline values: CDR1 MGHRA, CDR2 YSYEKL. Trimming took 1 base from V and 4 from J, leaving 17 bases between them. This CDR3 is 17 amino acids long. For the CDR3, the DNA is TGCGCCAGCAGCCAAGGTCGGATGGGGGACCGGGGAAACACCATATATTTT. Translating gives CASSQGRMGDRGNTIYF.

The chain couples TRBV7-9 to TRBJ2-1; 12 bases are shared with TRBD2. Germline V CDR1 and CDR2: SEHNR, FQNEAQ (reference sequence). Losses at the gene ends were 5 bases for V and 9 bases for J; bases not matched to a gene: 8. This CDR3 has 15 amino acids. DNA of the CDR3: TGTGCCAGCAGCATTCGACTAGCGGGAGCGGGTGAGCAGTTCTTC. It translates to CASSIRLAGAGEQFF.

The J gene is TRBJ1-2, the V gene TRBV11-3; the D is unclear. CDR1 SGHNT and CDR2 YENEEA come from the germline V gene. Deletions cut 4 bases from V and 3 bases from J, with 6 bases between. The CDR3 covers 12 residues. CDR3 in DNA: TGTGCCAGCAGCTCCGGGGACTATGGCTACACCTTC. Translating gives CASSSGDYGYTF.

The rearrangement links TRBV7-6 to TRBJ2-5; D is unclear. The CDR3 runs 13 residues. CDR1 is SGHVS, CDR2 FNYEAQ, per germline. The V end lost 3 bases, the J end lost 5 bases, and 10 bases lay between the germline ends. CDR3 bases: TGTGCCAGCAGCTTGGGCCTGGCGGAGACCCAGTACTTC. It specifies CASSLGLAETQYF.

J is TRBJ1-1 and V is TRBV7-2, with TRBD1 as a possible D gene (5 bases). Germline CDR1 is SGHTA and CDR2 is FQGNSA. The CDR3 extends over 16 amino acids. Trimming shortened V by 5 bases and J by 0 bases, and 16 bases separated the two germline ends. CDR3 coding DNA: TGTGCCAGCAGCCGGGAAGGGCAGGGCATGAACACTGAAGCTTTCTTT. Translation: CASSREGQGMNTEAFF.

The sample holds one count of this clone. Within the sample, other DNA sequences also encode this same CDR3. The CDR3 protein is CASSPGYEQYF. The CDR3 DNA reads as TGTGCCAGCAGCCCCGGGTACGAGCAGTACTTC. V gene TRBV14 combines with J gene TRBJ2-7; D unclear. The CDR3 totals 11 residues. The V end was cut by 4 bases, the J end by 4 bases, with 5 bases between. Germline CDR1 and CDR2: SGHDN and FVKESK.

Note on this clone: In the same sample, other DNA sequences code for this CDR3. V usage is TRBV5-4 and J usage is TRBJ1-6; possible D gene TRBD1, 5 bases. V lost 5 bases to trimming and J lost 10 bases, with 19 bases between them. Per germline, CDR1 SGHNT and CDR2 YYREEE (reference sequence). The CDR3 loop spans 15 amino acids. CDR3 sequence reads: CASSLSGQGRSPLHF. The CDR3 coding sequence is TGTGCCAGCAGTCTTAGCGGGCAGGGAAGATCACCCCTCCACTTT.

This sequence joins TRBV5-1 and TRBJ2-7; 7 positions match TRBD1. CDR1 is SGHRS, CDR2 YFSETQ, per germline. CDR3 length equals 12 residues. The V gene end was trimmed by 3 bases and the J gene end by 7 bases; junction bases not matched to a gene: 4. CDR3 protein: CASSSQGWEQYF. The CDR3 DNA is TGCGCCAGCAGCTCACAGGGGTGGGAGCAGTACTTC.

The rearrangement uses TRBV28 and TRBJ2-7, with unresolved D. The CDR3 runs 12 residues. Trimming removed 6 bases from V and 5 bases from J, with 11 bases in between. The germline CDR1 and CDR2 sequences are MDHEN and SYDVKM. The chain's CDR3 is CASRSTGHEQYF. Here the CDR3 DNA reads TGTGCCAGCAGATCGACGGGTCACGAGCAGTACTTC.

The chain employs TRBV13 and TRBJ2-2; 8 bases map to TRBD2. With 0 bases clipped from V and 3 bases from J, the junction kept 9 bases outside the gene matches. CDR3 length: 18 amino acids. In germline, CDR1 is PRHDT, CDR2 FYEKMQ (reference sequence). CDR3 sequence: CASSLGGLAGGYTGELFF. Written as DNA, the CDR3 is TGTGCCAGCAGCTTAGGAGGTTTGGCGGGAGGTTACACCGGGGAGCTGTTTTTT.

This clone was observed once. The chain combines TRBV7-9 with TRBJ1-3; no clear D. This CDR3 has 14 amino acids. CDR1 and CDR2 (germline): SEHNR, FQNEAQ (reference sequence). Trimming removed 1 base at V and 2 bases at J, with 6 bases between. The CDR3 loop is CASSLEGPGNTIYF. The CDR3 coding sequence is TGTGCCAGCAGCTTAGAGGGTCCTGGAAACACCATATATTTT. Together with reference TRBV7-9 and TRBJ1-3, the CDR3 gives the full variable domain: DTGVSQNPRHKITKRGQNVTFRCDPISEHNRLYWYRQTLGQGPEFLTYFQNEAQLEKSRLLSDRFSAERPKGSFSTLEIQRTEQGDSAMYLCASSLEGPGNTIYFGEGSWLTVV.

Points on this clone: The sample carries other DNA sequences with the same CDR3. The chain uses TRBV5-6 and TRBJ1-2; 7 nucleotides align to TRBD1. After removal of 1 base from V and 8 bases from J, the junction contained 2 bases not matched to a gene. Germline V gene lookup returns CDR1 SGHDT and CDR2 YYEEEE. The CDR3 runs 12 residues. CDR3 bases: TGTGCCAGCAGCTTGTCACAGGGGGGCTACACCTTC. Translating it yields CASSLSQGGYTF.

The CDR3 DNA is TGTGCCAGCAGCCCCGTCGCTAACTATGGCTACACCTTC. This encodes CASSPVANYGYTF. This chain links TRBV6-1 with TRBJ1-2; D gene uncertain. Germline V gives CDR1 MNHNS, CDR2 SASEGT. The V gene lost 6 bases and the J gene lost 0 bases, with 8 bases spanning the gap. The CDR3 is made up of 13 amino acids.

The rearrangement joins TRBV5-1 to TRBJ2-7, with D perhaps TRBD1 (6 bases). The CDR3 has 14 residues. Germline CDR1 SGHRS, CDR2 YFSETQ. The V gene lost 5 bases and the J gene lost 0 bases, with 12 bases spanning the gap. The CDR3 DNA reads TGCGCCAGCAGGCGAGAAGGGGGCTCCTACGAGCAGTACTTC. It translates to CASRREGGSYEQYF. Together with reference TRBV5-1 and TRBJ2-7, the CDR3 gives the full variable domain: KAGVTQTPRYLIKTRGQQVTLSCSPISGHRSVSWYQQTPGQGLQFLFEYFSETQRNKGNFPGRFSGRQFSNSRSEMNVSTLELGDSALYLCASRREGGSYEQYFGPGTRLTVT.

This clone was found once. The CDR3 loop reads CASSLIGETGELFF. The CDR3 DNA reads as TGTGCCAGCAGCTTAATCGGGGAAACCGGGGAGCTGTTTTTT. This chain links TRBV7-9 with TRBJ2-2; D possibly corresponds to TRBD2 (5 bases). This CDR3 comprises 14 residues. V lost 2 bases and J lost 5, with 9 bases in between. Germline V lookup: CDR1 SEHNR, CDR2 FQNEAQ (reference sequence).

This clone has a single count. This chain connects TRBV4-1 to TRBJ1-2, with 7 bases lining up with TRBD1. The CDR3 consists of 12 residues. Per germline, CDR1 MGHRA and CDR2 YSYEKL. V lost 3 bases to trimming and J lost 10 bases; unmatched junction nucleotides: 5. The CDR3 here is CASSQPGQVYTF. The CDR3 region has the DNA TGCGCCAGCAGCCAGCCTGGACAGGTCTACACCTTC.